These 25 T cell receptor beta chains were sequenced from one sample in a study of Graves' ophthalmopathy and Graves' hyperthyroidism. RNA transcripts served as template for amplifying TCR beta CDR3 sequences. HTBI primers served in a first-round RT-PCR, which a second-round multiplex PCR followed. TCRdb re-called the multiplex PCR reads with MiXCR, one entry per CDR3 protein. The table records approximately 540,000 distinct CDR3 sequences, roughly 40% of them present only once. The specimen sequenced was peripheral blood or thyroid tissue (not recorded which). Every receptor here comes from an adult man with Graves' hyperthyroidism.

V and J are TRBV20-1 and TRBJ1-2; 7 bases are a match to TRBD1. Unmatched junction bases numbered 7, after V lost 2 bases and J lost 4 bases. This CDR3 has 14 residues. CDR1 is DFQATT, CDR2 SNEGSKA, per germline (reference sequence). The CDR3, as DNA: TGCAGTGCTAGACCGACAGGGAGCTCCTATGGCTACACCTTC. This sequence encodes CSARPTGSSYGYTF.

This clonotype was picked up many times. The chain carries TRBV29-1 and TRBJ1-1; D gene uncertain. Trimming pared 2 bases from V and 5 bases from J, leaving 9 bases between. From germline, CDR1 is SQVTM and CDR2 ANQGSEA. The CDR3 extends over 12 amino acids. CDR3 sequence: CSVEMGPTEAFF. CDR3 sequence (DNA): TGCAGCGTTGAAATGGGCCCTACTGAAGCTTTCTTT.

The chain carries TRBV20-1 and TRBJ2-3, with 10 bases aligning to TRBD2. This CDR3 has 15 residues. Trimming at V came to 1 base and at J to 6 bases, leaving 7 bases not matched to a gene. Germline-derived CDR1 and CDR2 are DFQATT and SNEGSKA (reference sequence). Here the CDR3 reads CSARGASGSDDTQYF. CDR3 DNA sequence: TGCAGTGCTAGAGGGGCTAGCGGGAGTGATGATACGCAGTATTTT.

This clonotype appeared many times. The chain recombines TRBV14 with TRBJ2-2; the D is unclear. From germline, CDR1 is SGHDN and CDR2 FVKESK. This CDR3 is built from 15 residues. V lost 1 base to trimming and J lost 2 bases, with 8 bases between them. DNA for the CDR3: TGTGCCAGCAGCCAAGCCCCTACAAACACCGGGGAGCTGTTTTTT. Amino acid sequence: CASSQAPTNTGELFF.

The rearrangement links TRBV10-3 to TRBJ2-7; 13 nucleotides match TRBD2. V dropped 4 bases and J dropped 0; count of bases not matched to a gene: 0. Germline CDR1 is ENHRY and CDR2 is SYGVKD. This CDR3 comprises 15 residues. CDR3 protein: CAISGTSGGSYEQYF. The CDR3 bases are TGTGCCATCAGTGGGACTAGCGGGGGCTCCTACGAGCAGTACTTC.

The chain joins TRBV6-6 to TRBJ1-2; no definite D call. The CDR3 contains 18 residues. The V end lost 6 bases, the J end lost 0 bases, and 23 bases lay between the germline ends. The germline V gene has CDR1 MNHNY and CDR2 SVGAGI (reference sequence). Here the CDR3 DNA reads TGTGCCAGCAGAGGGCGAGGAATGGTCGGCATACCTAACTATGGCTACACCTTC. It specifies CASRGRGMVGIPNYGYTF.

This rearrangement joins TRBV7-9 to TRBJ2-7; a possible D gene is TRBD2 (5 bases). The CDR3 has 14 amino acids. Germline V gene sequence: CDR1 SEHNR, CDR2 FQNEAQ (reference sequence). The ends were cut back, 6 bases at V and 0 bases at J, with 12 bases in the middle. CDR3 amino acids: CASSSSRGSYEQYF. The CDR3 DNA reads as TGTGCCAGCAGTTCCTCCCGGGGCTCCTACGAGCAGTACTTC.

To note about this clonotype: A read error may explain this, as a much larger clone is one base away. The rearrangement uses TRBV20-1 and TRBJ1-1; D possibly corresponds to TRBD1 (6 bases). The germline gives CDR1 DFQATT, CDR2 SNEGSKA (reference sequence). V lost 0 bases to trimming and J lost 6 bases, with 11 bases between them. The CDR3 length is 13 residues. Here the CDR3 DNA reads TGCAGTGCTAGAGACGAGGGGGAGGCTGAAGCTTTCTTT. Its translation is CSARDEGEAEAFF.

This clonotype was counted once. The genes are TRBV19 and TRBJ1-5; 8 positions match TRBD1. The CDR3 is 16 residues long. The J segment lost 3 bases and the V segment lost 11 bases, leaving 15 bases of the junction unmatched. Germline CDR1 and CDR2: LNHDA and SQIVND (reference sequence). CDR3 coding DNA: TGTGCCTGGAGTGATTGGGGACAGGAGGCCAATCAGCCCCAGCATTTT. Its translation is CAWSDWGQEANQPQHF. Full variable domain (remainder filled in from reference TRBV19 and TRBJ1-5): DGGITQSPKYLFRKEGQNVTLSCEQNLNHDAMYWYRQDPGQGLRLIYYSQIVNDFQKGDIAEGYSVSREKKESFPLTVTSAQKNPTAFYLCAWSDWGQEANQPQHFGDGTRLSIL.

This clonotype was seen at least ten times. The chain carries TRBV6-1 and TRBJ2-5; possible D gene TRBD2, 5 bases. The CDR3 has 13 residues. The germline V gene has CDR1 MNHNS and CDR2 SASEGT. V lost 5 bases to trimming and J lost 5 bases, with 12 bases between them. This chain's CDR3 is CASSYHGGETQYF. In nucleotides, the CDR3 is TGTGCCAGCAGTTACCACGGCGGGGAGACCCAGTACTTC.

The sample holds many counts of this clonotype. V is TRBV20-1 and J is TRBJ1-5; 9 bases map to TRBD1. V lost 3 bases to trimming and J lost 1 base; unmatched junction nucleotides: 10. The CDR3 has 17 amino acids. CDR1 DFQATT and CDR2 SNEGSKA come from the germline V gene (reference sequence). The CDR3: CSASAWGTGLSNQPQHF. CDR3 bases: TGCAGTGCTAGTGCGTGGGGGACAGGGTTGAGCAATCAGCCCCAGCATTTT.

The gene calls are TRBV2 and TRBJ1-5, with TRBD1 matching over 11 bases. This CDR3 contains 17 residues. Per the germline V gene, CDR1 is SNHLY and CDR2 is FYNNEI. V shed 5 bases, J shed 7 bases, and the junction held 13 bases outside the gene matches. CDR3 DNA sequence: TGTGCCAGCAGTCCTAGCGGGACAGGGGGTTCGAGACAGCCCCAGCATTTT. Protein sequence: CASSPSGTGGSRQPQHF.

This clonotype was seen a few times. The chain is built from TRBV10-3 and TRBJ1-1; D is uncertain. The CDR3 length is 13 residues. Trimming removed 6 bases at V and 6 bases at J, with 14 bases between. Per the germline V gene, CDR1 is ENHRY and CDR2 is SYGVKD. The CDR3 nucleotides are TGTGCCATCAGGTTCGAGGGTACTCCTGAAGCTTTCTTT. Translation: CAIRFEGTPEAFF.

The CDR3 here is CSEDRGTEAFF. CDR3 bases: TGCAGCGAGGACAGGGGTACTGAAGCTTTCTTT. The V and J genes are TRBV29-1 and TRBJ1-1; 9 bases agree with TRBD1. Germline V gives CDR1 SQVTM, CDR2 ANQGSEA. This CDR3 spans 11 amino acids. The V segment lost 7 bases and the J segment 5 bases; nucleotides outside the gene matches: 2.

This clonotype was found many times. The chain combines TRBV5-1 with TRBJ1-4, with D unclear. The germline CDR1 and CDR2 sequences are SGHRS and YFSETQ. This CDR3 is built from 14 residues. The germline V and J ends were trimmed by 4 bases and 6 bases, with 13 bases remaining between them. The CDR3 loop is CASSQDTTDEKLFF. The CDR3, as DNA: TGCGCCAGCAGCCAAGACACAACCGATGAAAAACTGTTTTTT.

The chain joins TRBV29-1 to TRBJ2-7, with 10 bases matching TRBD1. The CDR3 has 14 residues. Losses at the gene ends were 3 bases for V and 1 base for J; bases not matched to a gene: 3. The germline V gene encodes CDR1 SQVTM and CDR2 ANQGSEA. CDR3 DNA sequence: TGCAGCGTTGACGGGACAGGGGAGTCCTACGAGCAGTACTTC. It encodes CSVDGTGESYEQYF.

The chain joins TRBV11-2 to TRBJ2-7, with 9 bases fitting TRBD2. Germline CDR1 SGHAT, CDR2 FQNNGV. This CDR3 comprises 17 residues. Germline trimming cut 0 bases from V and 6 bases from J; bases unmatched to any gene: 12. The DNA for the CDR3 is TGTGCCAGCAGCTTAGAGTTCGCGGGAGGGCCGGGAGCCGAGCAGTACTTC. Protein product: CASSLEFAGGPGAEQYF.

This clonotype has just a few counts. The chain carries TRBV29-1 and TRBJ2-1, with 8 nucleotides matching TRBD2. The junction had 12 bases not matched to a gene; V was cut back by 7 bases and J by 7 bases. CDR1 and CDR2 (germline): SQVTM, ANQGSEA. The CDR3 contains 14 residues. This chain's CDR3 is CSGQREGQINEQFF. As DNA, the CDR3 is TGCAGCGGCCAACGGGAGGGCCAAATAAATGAGCAGTTCTTC.

The chain is built from TRBV18 and TRBJ1-4; D remains unclear. The V gene's germline CDR1 is KGHSH and CDR2 LQKENI. Trimming pared 3 bases from V and 9 bases from J, leaving 11 bases between. The CDR3 has 13 amino acids. The CDR3 region is CASSPLSSQKLFF. The CDR3, as DNA: TGTGCCAGCTCACCGTTATCTTCGCAAAAACTGTTTTTT. The full variable domain, completed using reference TRBV18 and TRBJ1-4, is NAGVMQNPRHLVRRRGQEARLRCSPMKGHSHVYWYRQLPEEGLKFMVYLQKENIIDESGMPKERFSAEFPKEGPSILRIQQVVRGDSAAYFCASSPLSSQKLFFGSGTQLSVL.

This clonotype came up once. The CDR3: CSVKATGINTIYF. CDR3 sequence (DNA): TGCAGCGTTAAGGCGACAGGGATTAACACCATATATTTT. The V gene is TRBV29-1, the J gene TRBJ1-3; 7 bases agree with TRBD1. The V segment lost 5 bases and the J segment 7 bases; nucleotides outside the gene matches: 8. The CDR3 has 13 amino acids. Germline V lookup: CDR1 SQVTM, CDR2 ANQGSEA.

As for this clonotype: The germline gene is not matched at one end of the junction; a read error may be the cause. The rearrangement links TRBV7-2 to TRBJ1-6; TRBD1 agrees at 10 bases. CDR3 length: 16 residues. Germline V lookup: CDR1 SGHTA, CDR2 FQGNSA. CDR3 sequence (DNA): TGCGCCAGCAGCCAAACTGACAGGGGGCTATATTCACACCTCCACTTT. Translation gives CASSQTDRGLYSHLHF. Full variable domain (missing parts from reference TRBV7-2 and TRBJ1-6): GAGVSQSPSNKVTEKGKDVELRCDPISGHTALYWYRQSLGQGLEFLIYFQGNSAPDKSGLPSDRFSAERTGGSVSTLTIQRTQQEDSAVYLCASSQTDRGLYSHLHFGNGTRLTVT.

CDR3 sequence reads: CAWRLSGRGGYTF. As DNA, the CDR3 is TGTGCCTGGAGGCTGAGCGGCAGGGGAGGCTACACCTTC. The chain is built from TRBV30 and TRBJ1-2, with D maybe TRBD1 (6 bases). The CDR3 has 13 amino acids. CDR1 is GTSNPN, CDR2 SVGIG, per germline (reference sequence). V dropped 3 bases and J dropped 8 bases, with 16 bases sitting between them.

This clonotype was picked up many times. The chain links TRBV7-2 to TRBJ1-6; D unclear. Germline CDR1 and CDR2: SGHTA and FQGNSA. This CDR3 is 13 amino acids long. The ends were cut back, 5 bases at V and 7 bases at J, with 9 bases in the middle. CDR3 nucleotides: TGTGCCAGCAGCGGACTGGGGAATTCACCCCTCCACTTT. The encoded protein is CASSGLGNSPLHF.

This clonotype was observed at least ten times. The J gene is TRBJ2-7, the V gene TRBV20-1; D might be TRBD2 (6 bases). V was clipped by 0 bases and J by 3 bases, with 12 bases between them. This CDR3 is 14 amino acids long. CDR1 and CDR2 from the germline V gene are DFQATT and SNEGSKA (reference sequence). The CDR3 nucleotides are TGCAGTGCTAGAGATCGCTGGCGGGGCTACGAGCAGTACTTC. Translating it yields CSARDRWRGYEQYF.

This clonotype appeared many times. The chain joins TRBV29-1 to TRBJ1-2; D is perhaps TRBD1 (5 bases). The V end was cut by 3 bases, the J end by 5 bases, with 10 bases between. The CDR3 runs to 12 residues. Germline V CDR1 and CDR2: SQVTM, ANQGSEA. The CDR3: CSVDTGGYGYTF. CDR3 DNA: TGCAGCGTTGACACCGGGGGTTATGGCTACACCTTC.